One and the same sample provided the 25 T cell receptor beta chains below, sequenced in a study of blood T cell repertoires in COVID-19. Repertoires were generated with immunoSEQ multiplex PCR, while TCRdb's copy carries only in-frame clones and drops some. The sample has about 230,000 clones, around four fifths seen once; the top ten hold more than 25%. Sequenced sample: peripheral blood. All receptors derive from a man aged 35-49 years with acute or convalescent COVID-19.

The gene calls are TRBV6-4 and TRBJ1-6; 7 positions agree with TRBD1. The CDR3 extends over 16 amino acids. CDR1 and CDR2 from the germline V gene are MRHNA and SNTAGT. After removal of 7 bases from V and 2 bases from J, the junction contained 8 bases not matched to a gene. The CDR3 loop is CASKRQGTPYNSPLHF. In nucleotides, the CDR3 is TGTGCCAGCAAACGACAGGGAACCCCCTATAATTCACCCCTCCACTTT.

The J gene is TRBJ2-7, the V gene TRBV6-4, with 11 bases identical to TRBD2. V gave up 2 bases and J gave up 4 bases; unmatched junction bases: 4. There are 15 residues in the CDR3. Germline values: CDR1 MRHNA, CDR2 SNTAGT. CDR3 amino acids: CASSDTGTSGYEQYF. CDR3 bases: TGTGCCAGCAGTGACACCGGGACTAGCGGTTACGAGCAGTACTTC.

The V gene is TRBV27, the J gene TRBJ1-5; possibly TRBD1 for D (6 bases). The CDR3 covers 13 residues. Looked up from germline, CDR1 is MNHEY and CDR2 is SMNVEV (reference sequence). With 11 bases removed from V and 6 bases from J, the gap between germline ends came to 17 bases. CDR3: CASQGGWAQPQHF. CDR3 sequence (DNA): TGTGCCTCACAGGGTGGTTGGGCTCAGCCCCAGCATTTT.

This chain joins TRBV6-4 and TRBJ2-1, with 8 bases lining up with TRBD2. Trimming at V came to 0 bases and at J to 4 bases, leaving 2 bases not matched to a gene. The V gene's germline CDR1 is MRHNA and CDR2 SNTAGT. The length of the CDR3 is 15 residues. CDR3 residues: CASSDSGGGYNEQFF. The CDR3 DNA follows: TGTGCCAGCAGTGACTCCGGGGGGGGATACAATGAGCAGTTCTTC.

This chain joins TRBV5-1 and TRBJ2-7; TRBD1 matches at 9 bases. V was clipped by 0 bases and J by 5 bases; unmatched bases: 6. CDR1 SGHRS and CDR2 YFSETQ come from the germline V gene. This CDR3 contains 15 residues. Here the CDR3 DNA reads TGCGCCAGCAGCTTGGCGGGGACAGGGTTTGACGAGCAGTACTTC. This encodes CASSLAGTGFDEQYF.

The J gene is TRBJ2-1, the V gene TRBV27, with D perhaps TRBD1 (5 bases). This CDR3 contains 14 residues. CDR1 and CDR2 from the germline V gene are MNHEY and SMNVEV (reference sequence). The V end was cut by 0 bases, the J end by 10 bases, with 13 bases between. DNA for the CDR3: TGTGCCAGCAGTTTATCGCGGACAATAAACGAGCAGTTCTTC. This encodes CASSLSRTINEQFF.

This chain joins TRBV7-8 and TRBJ2-5; a weak D match, TRBD2 (5 bases). Germline V CDR1 and CDR2: SGHVS, FQNEAQ. The V gene lost 0 bases and the J gene lost 3 bases, with 11 bases spanning the gap. The CDR3 is 15 residues long. The CDR3 here is CASSLARQREETQYF. The CDR3 DNA reads as TGTGCCAGCAGCTTAGCGAGGCAGAGGGAAGAGACCCAGTACTTC.

V and J are TRBV19 and TRBJ2-1, with 9 bases fitting TRBD2. Losses at the gene ends were 7 bases for V and 3 bases for J; bases not matched to a gene: 13. Germline CDR1 reads LNHDA; CDR2 reads SQIVND (reference sequence). The CDR3 consists of 17 residues. The CDR3 sequence: CASTHQSRTSVYNEQFF. DNA of the CDR3: TGTGCCAGTACCCATCAATCCAGGACTAGCGTCTACAATGAGCAGTTCTTC.

The V call is TRBV2, the J call TRBJ1-2, with TRBD1 identical over 11 bases. The CDR3 has 13 amino acids. Looked up from germline, CDR1 is SNHLY and CDR2 is FYNNEI. V shed 6 bases and J 4 bases; nucleotides not matched to a gene: 1. This CDR3 reads CASRGQGVYGYTF. The DNA for the CDR3 is TGTGCCAGCAGGGGACAGGGGGTCTATGGCTACACCTTC.

This clone showed up just once. The rearrangement joins TRBV3-1 (or the pseudogene TRBV3-2) to TRBJ2-7; the D gene is possibly TRBD2 (6 bases). This CDR3 has 15 residues. The germline CDR1 and CDR2 sequences are LGHDT and YNNKEL (reference sequence). V was cut by 0 bases and J by 4 bases, with 13 bases left in between. The CDR3 loop reads CASSQDIADKYEQYF. CDR3 DNA sequence: TGTGCCAGCAGCCAAGATATAGCGGATAAGTACGAGCAGTACTTC.

This chain connects TRBV29-1 to TRBJ2-5; 11 bases fit TRBD1. CDR3 length: 15 amino acids. With 1 base clipped from V and 9 bases from J, the junction kept 10 bases outside the gene matches. The germline CDR1 and CDR2 sequences are SQVTM and ANQGSEA. The CDR3 DNA reads as TGCAGCGTTGAAGTTGGACAGGGGGCCCAAAGGCCCCAGTACTTC. Residues: CSVEVGQGAQRPQYF.

The chain employs TRBV11-1 and TRBJ2-7; a weak D match, TRBD2 (5 bases). V lost 1 base and J 4 bases, leaving 14 bases between the germline ends. The CDR3 loop spans 15 amino acids. The germline gives CDR1 SGHAT, CDR2 FQDESV (reference sequence). The CDR3 region has the DNA TGTGCCAGCAGCTTAGGCAAAAGCGGCAGATACGAGCAGTACTTC. This translates into CASSLGKSGRYEQYF.

V is TRBV18 and J is TRBJ2-3, with 10 bases identical to TRBD2. This CDR3 comprises 16 residues. Germline CDR1 KGHSH, CDR2 LQKENI. V lost 0 bases and J lost 5; bases outside the gene matches: 5. CDR3 in DNA: TGTGCCAGCTCACCACCAGTAGCGGGAGGTGGAGATACGCAGTATTTT. It encodes CASSPPVAGGGDTQYF. Full variable domain (rest looked up from reference TRBV18 and TRBJ2-3): NAGVMQNPRHLVRRRGQEARLRCSPMKGHSHVYWYRQLPEEGLKFMVYLQKENIIDESGMPKERFSAEFPKEGPSILRIQQVVRGDSAAYFCASSPPVAGGGDTQYFGPGTRLTVL.

This chain uses TRBV24-1 with TRBJ2-5, with 8 bases aligning to TRBD2. V was clipped by 0 bases and J by 5 bases; unmatched bases: 7. The length of the CDR3 is 16 residues. Germline loops: CDR1 KGHDR, CDR2 SFDVKD. In nucleotides, the CDR3 is TGTGCCACCAGTGATTTGGCGGGAGGTGAAGAGGAGACCCAGTACTTC. It codes for CATSDLAGGEEETQYF.

The V and J genes are TRBV20-1 and TRBJ2-2; TRBD1 aligns across 7 bases. The CDR3 is 11 residues long. Germline CDR1 and CDR2: DFQATT and SNEGSKA (reference sequence). With 5 bases clipped from V and 7 bases from J, the junction kept 1 base outside the gene matches. The CDR3 DNA reads as TGCAGTGCTGACAGGGTCGGGGAGCTGTTTTTT. It is translated as CSADRVGELFF.

The V gene is TRBV15, the J gene TRBJ1-2; TRBD1 agrees at 8 bases. Germline V CDR1 and CDR2: LNHNV, YYDKDF (reference sequence). The CDR3 totals 15 residues. V lost 0 bases, J lost 7 bases, and 7 bases stayed unmatched. DNA of the CDR3: TGTGCCACCAGCAGAGACGAGACAGGGGCGGTTGGCTACACCTTC. Amino acid sequence: CATSRDETGAVGYTF. Full variable domain (outside the CDR3, taken from reference TRBV15 and TRBJ1-2): DAMVIQNPRYQVTQFGKPVTLSCSQTLNHNVMYWYQQKSSQAPKLLFHYYDKDFNNEADTPDNFQSRRPNTSFCFLDIRSPGLGDTAMYLCATSRDETGAVGYTFGSGTRLTVV.

The rearrangement uses TRBV4-1 and TRBJ1-1; D perhaps matches TRBD1 (5 bases). The CDR3 sequence is 18 residues long. Germline V CDR1 and CDR2: MGHRA, YSYEKL. Trimming took off 1 base at V and 3 bases at J, with 21 bases between the two ends. The CDR3 here is CASSQGALASGGYTEAFF. Written as DNA, the CDR3 is TGCGCCAGCAGCCAAGGAGCCCTGGCATCCGGGGGGTACACTGAAGCTTTCTTT.

V is TRBV7-3 and J is TRBJ2-7, with 14 bases matching TRBD2. Germline lookup yields CDR1 SGHTA and CDR2 FQGTGA. This CDR3 has 16 residues. The junction had 4 bases not matched to a gene; V was cut back by 6 bases and J by 0 bases. CDR3 residues: CASSRTSGGSSYEQYF. The CDR3 DNA reads TGTGCCAGCAGTCGGACTAGCGGGGGGAGCTCCTACGAGCAGTACTTC.

The chain joins TRBV11-3 to TRBJ2-1, with 8 nucleotides matching TRBD1. With V trimmed by 4 bases and J by 0 bases, 14 bases remained unmatched. Germline CDR1 and CDR2: SGHNT and YENEEA. This CDR3 region has 19 residues. CDR3 DNA: TGTGCCAGCAGCTCCTGGACAGGGAAATCGACGAGCTCCTACAATGAGCAGTTCTTC. Its protein is CASSSWTGKSTSSYNEQFF.

The genes are TRBV19 and TRBJ1-2, with D possibly TRBD1 on 6 matching bases. CDR1 LNHDA and CDR2 SQIVND come from the germline V gene (reference sequence). V was pared by 3 bases and J by 7 bases, with 15 bases between. The CDR3 extends over 14 amino acids. The CDR3 DNA sequence: TGTGCCAGTAGTATCACCAGGGGCGTAAGTGGCTACACCTTC. Amino acids: CASSITRGVSGYTF.

The V gene is TRBV9, the J gene TRBJ1-1; 8 positions match TRBD1. With 0 bases clipped from V and 7 bases from J, the junction kept 8 bases outside the gene matches. Germline CDR1 reads SGDLS; CDR2 reads YYNGEE. CDR3 length equals 15 residues. The CDR3 loop reads CASSVGGTGRGEAFF. Here the CDR3 DNA reads TGTGCCAGCAGCGTAGGAGGGACAGGCCGCGGTGAAGCTTTCTTT. The full variable domain, its missing parts supplied by reference TRBV9 and TRBJ1-1, is DSGVTQTPKHLITATGQRVTLRCSPRSGDLSVYWYQQSLDQGLQFLIQYYNGEERAKGNILERFSAQQFPDLHSELNLSSLELGDSALYFCASSVGGTGRGEAFFGQGTRLTVV.

In this sample, this clone turned up a few times. V and J are TRBV6-5 and TRBJ2-3; D not certain. CDR1 is MNHEY, CDR2 SVGAGI, per germline. V was clipped by 5 bases and J by 5 bases, with 8 bases between them. CDR3 length: 12 amino acids. The CDR3: CASSPVGDTQYF. CDR3 in DNA: TGTGCCAGCAGTCCAGTTGGAGATACGCAGTATTTT.

This rearrangement joins TRBV5-4 to TRBJ1-2; no clear D. Per germline, CDR1 SGHNT and CDR2 YYREEE (reference sequence). The V end lost 3 bases, the J end lost 1 base, and 4 bases lay between the germline ends. The CDR3 loop spans 12 amino acids. The CDR3 DNA reads TGTGCCAGCAGCTCCAGTAACTATGGCTACACCTTC. Protein: CASSSSNYGYTF.

The rearrangement uses TRBV5-4 and TRBJ1-4, with 9 bases lining up with TRBD1. Germline-derived CDR1 and CDR2 are SGHNT and YYREEE (reference sequence). V shed 3 bases and J 4 bases; nucleotides not matched to a gene: 4. This CDR3 region has 15 residues. The CDR3 reads CASSSRTGDNEKLFF. The CDR3 DNA is TGTGCCAGCAGCTCACGGACAGGGGATAATGAAAAACTGTTTTTT.

The chain combines TRBV19 with TRBJ2-6; 7 bases match TRBD1. The CDR3 extends over 15 amino acids. The J segment lost 4 bases and the V segment lost 8 bases, leaving 8 bases of the junction unmatched. The germline CDR1 and CDR2 sequences are LNHDA and SQIVND (reference sequence). This CDR3 is CASARGQAGANVLTF. The CDR3 DNA reads as TGTGCCAGTGCCCGAGGACAGGCCGGGGCCAACGTCCTGACTTTC.